Listed below are T cell receptor beta chains from one sample, sequenced in a study of blood T cell repertoires in COVID-19. Generated by immunoSEQ multiplex PCR, the TCRdb table keeps only in-frame clones and is missing some. The sample holds about 240,000 clones, around 82% seen once. The sample consisted of peripheral blood. All receptors come from a woman in her sixties or seventies with acute or convalescent COVID-19. Each CDR3 is given with its conserved first and last residue. A D gene is named only where the DNA matches it firmly. Expanded clones are given a class, and other clones once, few, many or no size at all.

clone size | J gene | D gene | V gene | CDR3 protein | CDR3 DNA
. | TRBJ1-4 | . | TRBV19 | CASRYRQTSNEKLFF | TGTGCCAGTAGATATCGACAGACAAGCAATGAAAAACTGTTTTTT
. | TRBJ1-4 | TRBD1 | TRBV27 | CASSSFRGQVQNEKLFF | TGTGCCAGCAGTTCCTTCCGTGGACAGGTCCAAAATGAAAAACTGTTTTTT
. | TRBJ2-5 | TRBD2 | TRBV9 | CASSGGLAGAPWGTQYF | TGTGCCAGCAGCGGGGGACTAGCGGGGGCCCCCTGGGGGACCCAGTACTTC
. | TRBJ1-6 | TRBD1 | TRBV4-2 | CASSQEVTMAGGFTSPLHF | TGTGCCAGCAGCCAAGAGGTTACTATGGCAGGGGGTTTCACTTCACCCCTCCACTTT
few | TRBJ2-7 | TRBD1 | TRBV4-3 | CASSRAPGQGKYEQYF | TGCGCCAGCAGCCGTGCACCGGGACAGGGGAAGTACGAGCAGTACTTC
. | TRBJ1-1 | TRBD1 | TRBV6-5 | CASSIDRGPTEAFF | TGTGCCAGCAGTATTGACAGGGGGCCCACTGAAGCTTTCTTT
. | TRBJ1-5 | . | TRBV30 | CAWSQGHNQPQHF | TGTGCCTGGAGTCAGGGGCACAATCAGCCCCAGCATTTT
. | TRBJ2-2 | TRBD2 | TRBV11-1 | CASSRGGATEAGELFF | TGTGCCAGCAGCCGCGGGGGGGCAACGGAGGCCGGGGAGCTGTTTTTT
. | TRBJ1-2 | TRBD1 | TRBV2 | CASSEARRTGGTGYTF | TGTGCCAGCAGTGAAGCTCGCCGGACAGGGGGCACGGGCTACACCTTC
. | TRBJ1-5 | TRBD1 | TRBV7-2 | CASSLLGPGQAHNQPQHF | TGTGCCAGCAGCTTATTAGGTCCGGGACAGGCCCATAATCAGCCCCAGCATTTT
medium-sized | TRBJ1-4 | TRBD1 | TRBV6-5 | CASSWDRAATNEKLFF | TGTGCCAGCAGTTGGGACAGGGCTGCAACTAATGAAAAACTGTTTTTT
. | TRBJ2-7 | . | TRBV6-1 | CASSELGGDPYEQYF | TGTGCCAGCAGTGAACTGGGCGGGGACCCCTACGAGCAGTACTTC
. | TRBJ2-4 | . | TRBV5-4 | CASSLGASNIQYF | TGTGCCAGCAGCTTGGGGGCGTCGAACATTCAGTACTTC
. | TRBJ2-4 | TRBD2 | TRBV13 | CASSQAGPPNIQYF | TGTGCCAGCAGCCAAGCGGGACCGCCAAACATTCAGTACTTC
. | TRBJ2-6 | . | TRBV21-1 | CASRSGQGLEMRHSGANVLTF | TGTGCCAGCAGATCGGGACAGGGGCTAGAGATGCGGCACTCTGGGGCCAACGTCCTGACTTTC
. | TRBJ1-1 | TRBD1 | TRBV7-9 | CASSFGQGVNTEAFF | TGTGCCAGCAGCTTTGGACAGGGGGTCAACACTGAAGCTTTCTTT
. | TRBJ1-5 | TRBD1 | TRBV3-1/TRBV3-2 | CASSQGTGLGQPQHF | TGTGCCAGCAGCCAAGGGACAGGCCTGGGCCAGCCCCAGCATTTT
. | TRBJ1-6 | TRBD1 | TRBV5-4 | CASSLDRGGTLHF | TGTGCCAGCAGCTTGGACAGGGGGGGGACCCTCCACTTT
. | TRBJ2-3 | . | TRBV6-5 | CASRRDTGKDTQYF | TGTGCCAGCAGAAGGGACACCGGTAAAGATACGCAGTATTTT
. | TRBJ1-3 | . | TRBV19 | CASSIDGARGNTIYF | TGTGCCAGTAGTATAGACGGAGCTCGAGGAAACACCATATATTTT
. | TRBJ1-4 | . | TRBV2 | CASSEDRTNEKLFF | TGTGCCAGCAGTGAAGACAGGACTAATGAAAAACTGTTTTTT
once | TRBJ1-1 | . | TRBV4-2 | CASSQGFRVEAFF | TGTGCCAGCAGCCAAGGGTTCAGGGTTGAAGCTTTCTTT
. | TRBJ2-7 | . | TRBV7-2 | CASRQLDSTGEQYF | TGTGCCAGCAGACAACTGGACTCCACAGGGGAGCAGTACTTC
once | TRBJ2-3 | TRBD2 | TRBV7-9 | CASCLAGDSSPQYF | TGTGCCAGCTGCTTGGCGGGGGACTCTTCCCCGCAGTATTTT
. | TRBJ1-1 | . | TRBV2 | CASSEDGVRGSAFF | TGTGCCAGCAGTGAAGACGGGGTCAGGGGTTCAGCTTTCTTT
. | TRBJ1-4 | TRBD1 | TRBV20-1 | CSASRGQINEKLFF | TGCAGTGCTAGTCGGGGACAGATAAATGAAAAACTGTTTTTT
. | TRBJ1-6 | . | TRBV30 | CAWGIRETYNSPLHF | TGTGCCTGGGGTATTCGGGAGACCTATAATTCACCCCTCCACTTT
. | TRBJ2-1 | . | TRBV4-2 | CASSQVLAWDEQFF | TGTGCCAGCAGCCAAGTCCTAGCATGGGATGAGCAGTTCTTC
. | TRBJ1-1 | TRBD1 | TRBV6-6 | CASSYSRGPTTEAFF | TGTGCCAGCAGTTACTCGAGGGGGCCGACCACTGAAGCTTTCTTT
once | TRBJ2-4 | TRBD1 | TRBV19 | CASSGATGQGRNIQYF | TGTGCCAGTAGTGGGGCTACGGGACAGGGACGGAACATTCAGTACTTC
. | TRBJ1-2 | TRBD1 | TRBV24-1 | CATKGQGADGYTF | TGTGCCACCAAGGGACAGGGGGCTGATGGCTACACCTTC
. | TRBJ1-3 | . | TRBV7-8 | CASSLGFGGAASGNTIYF | TGTGCCAGCAGCTTAGGATTCGGAGGGGCAGCCTCTGGAAACACCATATATTTT
. | TRBJ1-5 | . | TRBV9 | CASSPSGGPLSNQPQHF | TGTGCCAGCAGCCCAAGCGGCGGACCGCTGAGCAATCAGCCCCAGCATTTT
few | TRBJ1-1 | . | TRBV18 | CASSKGLNTEAFF | TGTGCCAGCTCGAAGGGGCTGAACACTGAAGCTTTCTTT
. | TRBJ1-1 | . | TRBV20-1 | CSARTGGAFF | TGCAGTGCCCGGACGGGGGGAGCTTTCTTT
. | TRBJ2-7 | TRBD2 | TRBV13 | CASSYVAGRNEQYF | TGTGCCAGCAGCTACGTAGCGGGGAGGAACGAGCAGTACTTC
. | TRBJ1-2 | . | TRBV30 | CAWSPVNYGYTF | TGTGCCTGGAGTCCAGTTAACTATGGCTACACCTTC
once | TRBJ1-2 | . | TRBV30 | CAWSVLYGYTF | TGTGCCTGGAGTGTACTCTATGGCTACACCTTC
. | TRBJ1-1 | TRBD1 | TRBV5-1 | CASSLDRGGTEAFF | TGCGCCAGCAGCTTGGACAGGGGGGGCACTGAAGCTTTCTTT
. | TRBJ1-2 | TRBD1 | TRBV5-5 | CASSLAGGYGYTF | TGTGCCAGCAGCTTGGCAGGGGGCTATGGCTACACCTTC
. | TRBJ2-2 | TRBD1 | TRBV6-6 | CASSYAGGANTGELFF | TGTGCCAGCAGTTACGCAGGGGGCGCGAACACCGGGGAGCTGTTTTTT
. | TRBJ2-3 | . | TRBV29-1 | CSVGDRRDTQYF | TGCAGCGTTGGCGACAGGAGGGATACGCAGTATTTT